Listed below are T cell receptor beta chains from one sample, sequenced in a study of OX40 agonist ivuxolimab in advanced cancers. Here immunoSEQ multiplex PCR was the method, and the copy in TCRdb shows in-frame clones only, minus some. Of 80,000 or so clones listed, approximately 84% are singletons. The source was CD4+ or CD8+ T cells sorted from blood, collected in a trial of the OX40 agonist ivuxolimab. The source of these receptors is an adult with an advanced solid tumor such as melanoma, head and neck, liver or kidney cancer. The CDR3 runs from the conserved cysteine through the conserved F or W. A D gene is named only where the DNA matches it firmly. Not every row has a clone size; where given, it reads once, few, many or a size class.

TGTGCCAGTAGTATTGGTGCTTTGGGGACAGATACGCAGTATTTT CASSIGALGTDTQYF . . TRBJ2-3 TRBV19
TGTGCCATCAGTTCCGGGACCACGGATGGAAAACTGTTTTTT CAISSGTTDGKLFF . . TRBJ1-4 TRBV10-3
TGTGCCAGCAGCCCGCCAGGGGGTTATGGCTACACCTTC CASSPPGGYGYTF TRBD1 few TRBJ1-2 TRBV7-2
TGTGCCAGCAATGGGGACAGCCATAATTCACCCCTCCACTTT CASNGDSHNSPLHF TRBD1 few TRBJ1-6 TRBV2
TGCGCCAGCAGCCAAGAGCTAGGACAGCCCCAGCATTTT CASSQELGQPQHF . . TRBJ1-5 TRBV4-3
TGTGCCAGCAGCAATTGTCCACACGGCTCTGGGGCCAACGTCCTGACTTTC CASSNCPHGSGANVLTF . . TRBJ2-6 TRBV21-1
TGTGCCACACAAAGGGGGAACACTGAAGCTTTCTTT CATQRGNTEAFF . . TRBJ1-1 TRBV25-1
TGTGCCAGCAGCATCCGGGACAGGGGGCACGAGCAGTACTTC CASSIRDRGHEQYF . . TRBJ2-7 TRBV21-1
TGTGCCAGCAGCTTACAATTTCAGTCCTACGAGCAGTACTTC CASSLQFQSYEQYF . . TRBJ2-7 TRBV5-8
TGTGCCAGCAGCTTAGCGAGTTCCTATGGCTACACCTTC CASSLASSYGYTF . . TRBJ1-2 TRBV7-6
TGTGCCAGCGGACGGACCCAGAGTAACACCGGGGAGCTGTTTTTT CASGRTQSNTGELFF . . TRBJ2-2 TRBV27